The clone carrying this T cell receptor beta chain was seen a handful of times. Its specificity is unknown. A read error may produce the germline difference seen at one junction end. Joint extraction of RNA and DNA used roughly 20-32 mg of bulk tissue that was unsorted. Collection of samples drew on five separate regions of each tumor. This entry is derived from a study of tumor-infiltrating lymphocytes in primary liver carcinoma. The wider study: About 3.65 to 8 million productive TCRbeta reads were obtained from the samples, with similar numbers across tissue types. Study-wide points: Tumor region pairs showed greater overlap than either tumor-adjacent or tumor-blood pairs did.

The CDR3 is 14 amino acids. Germline CDR1 reads SGHAT; CDR2 reads FQNNGV. The investigators made TCR beta cDNA from roughly 0.45 ug total RNA, using a constant-region primer. Libraries covering TCR beta were generated through three nested multiplex PCR rounds (using a slightly modified ARM-PCR). The first two PCR rounds, roughly 11 cycles each, used TRBV1-TRBV30 forward primers and a C-beta reverse primer. TCRdb analysed the multiplex PCR reads with MiXCR anew, one entry per CDR3 protein. In the table there are about 84,000 distinct CDR3 sequences, approximately 72% of which are singletons. This clonotype originated in a middle-aged man with primary liver carcinoma and hepatitis B virus infection. The J gene is TRBJ1-2, the V gene TRBV11-2, with a tentative D call TRBD1 (5 bases). Material: liver tumor tissue from sampling region 1. Indicated subset: tumor region T1, superior pole. CDR3 residues: CAGSLGGAHYDYTF. DNA for the CDR3: TGTGCCGGCAGCTTAGGAGGGGCCCACTATGACTACACCTTC.